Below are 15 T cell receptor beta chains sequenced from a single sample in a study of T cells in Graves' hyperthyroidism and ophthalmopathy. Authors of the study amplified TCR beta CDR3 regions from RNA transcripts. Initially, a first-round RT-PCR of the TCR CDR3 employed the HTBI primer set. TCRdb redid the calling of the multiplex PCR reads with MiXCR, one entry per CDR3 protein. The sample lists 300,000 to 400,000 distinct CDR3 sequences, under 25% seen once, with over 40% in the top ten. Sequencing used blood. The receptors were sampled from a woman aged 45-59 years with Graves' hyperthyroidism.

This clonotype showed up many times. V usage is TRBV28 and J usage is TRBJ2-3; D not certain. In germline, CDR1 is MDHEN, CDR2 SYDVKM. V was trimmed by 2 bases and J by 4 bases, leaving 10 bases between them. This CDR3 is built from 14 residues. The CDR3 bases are TGTGCCAGCAGTTTAAAAGTGGGTGCAGATACGCAGTATTTT. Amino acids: CASSLKVGADTQYF. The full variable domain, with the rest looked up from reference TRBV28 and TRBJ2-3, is DVKVTQSSRYLVKRTGEKVFLECVQDMDHENMFWYRQDPGLGLRLIYFSYDVKMKEKGDIPEGYSVSREKKERFSLILESASTNQTSMYLCASSLKVGADTQYFGPGTRLTVL.

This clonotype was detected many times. CDR3 residues: CASSLLASTDTQYF. CDR3 in DNA: TGCGCCAGCAGCTTGCTAGCCAGCACAGATACGCAGTATTTT. V and J are TRBV5-1 and TRBJ2-3, with D tentatively TRBD2 (5 bases). CDR1 is SGHRS and CDR2 is YFSETQ in the germline V gene. The ends were cut back, 1 base at V and 0 bases at J, with 6 bases in the middle. The CDR3 spans 14 residues. The full variable domain, completed using reference TRBV5-1 and TRBJ2-3, is KAGVTQTPRYLIKTRGQQVTLSCSPISGHRSVSWYQQTPGQGLQFLFEYFSETQRNKGNFPGRFSGRQFSNSRSEMNVSTLELGDSALYLCASSLLASTDTQYFGPGTRLTVL.

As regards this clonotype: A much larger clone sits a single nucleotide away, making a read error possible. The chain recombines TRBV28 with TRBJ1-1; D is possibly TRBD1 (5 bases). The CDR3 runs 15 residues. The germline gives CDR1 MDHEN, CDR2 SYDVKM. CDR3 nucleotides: TGTGCCAGCAGTCGACCGGGACGGGTGAACACTGAAGTTTTCTTT. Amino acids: CASSRPGRVNTEVFF.

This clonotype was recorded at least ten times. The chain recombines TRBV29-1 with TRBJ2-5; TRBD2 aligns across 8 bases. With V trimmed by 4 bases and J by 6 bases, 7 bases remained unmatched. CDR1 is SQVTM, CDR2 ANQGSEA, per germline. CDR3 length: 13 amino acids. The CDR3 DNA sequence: TGCAGCGTTGTGGCGGGGGGCGAGAAGACCCAGTACTTC. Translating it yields CSVVAGGEKTQYF.

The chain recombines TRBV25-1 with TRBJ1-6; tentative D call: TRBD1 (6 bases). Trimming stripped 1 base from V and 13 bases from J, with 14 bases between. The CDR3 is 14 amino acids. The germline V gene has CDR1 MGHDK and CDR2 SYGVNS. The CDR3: CASSEWKQGLPLHF. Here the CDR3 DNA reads TGTGCCAGCAGTGAATGGAAACAGGGCCTGCCCCTCCACTTT.

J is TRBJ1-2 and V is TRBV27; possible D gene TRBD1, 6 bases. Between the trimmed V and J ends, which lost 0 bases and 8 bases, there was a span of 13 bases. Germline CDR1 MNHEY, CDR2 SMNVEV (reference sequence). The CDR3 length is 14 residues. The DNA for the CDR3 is TGTGCCAGCAGTTTATCTTTGGGGGCTGGGGGCTACACCTTC. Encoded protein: CASSLSLGAGGYTF.

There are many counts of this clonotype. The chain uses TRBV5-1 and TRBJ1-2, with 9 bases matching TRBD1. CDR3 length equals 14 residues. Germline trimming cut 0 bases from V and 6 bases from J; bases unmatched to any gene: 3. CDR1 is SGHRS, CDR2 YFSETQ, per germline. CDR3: CASSLAGTGNGYTF. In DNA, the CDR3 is TGCGCCAGCAGCTTGGCCGGGACAGGGAATGGCTACACCTTC.

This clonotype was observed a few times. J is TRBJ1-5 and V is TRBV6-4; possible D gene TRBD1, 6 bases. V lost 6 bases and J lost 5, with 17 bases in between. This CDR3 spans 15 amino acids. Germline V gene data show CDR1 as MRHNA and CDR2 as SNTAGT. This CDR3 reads CASRNPGTSDQPQHF. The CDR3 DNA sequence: TGTGCCAGCAGGAACCCCGGGACATCTGATCAGCCCCAGCATTTT.

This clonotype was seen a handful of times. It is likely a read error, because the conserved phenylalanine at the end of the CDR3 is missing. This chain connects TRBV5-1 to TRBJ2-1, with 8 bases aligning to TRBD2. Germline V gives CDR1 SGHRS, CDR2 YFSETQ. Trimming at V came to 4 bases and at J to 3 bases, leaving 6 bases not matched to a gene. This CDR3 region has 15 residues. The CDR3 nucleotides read TGCGCCAGCAGCCTCAGCGGGGGCTACTACAATGAGCAGTTCTGC. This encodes CASSLSGGYYNEQFC.

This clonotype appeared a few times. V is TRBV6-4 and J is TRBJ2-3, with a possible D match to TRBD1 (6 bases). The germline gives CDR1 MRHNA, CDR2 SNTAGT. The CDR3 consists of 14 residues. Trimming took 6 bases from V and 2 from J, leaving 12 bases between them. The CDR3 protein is CASRRDTFTDTQYF. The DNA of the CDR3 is TGTGCCAGCAGACGGGACACTTTCACAGATACGCAGTATTTT.

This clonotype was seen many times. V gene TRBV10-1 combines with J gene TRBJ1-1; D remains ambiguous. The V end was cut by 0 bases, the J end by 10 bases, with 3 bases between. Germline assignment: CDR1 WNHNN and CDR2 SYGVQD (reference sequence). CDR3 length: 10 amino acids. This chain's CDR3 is CASSESPAFF. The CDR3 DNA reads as TGCGCCAGCAGTGAGTCTCCAGCTTTCTTT.

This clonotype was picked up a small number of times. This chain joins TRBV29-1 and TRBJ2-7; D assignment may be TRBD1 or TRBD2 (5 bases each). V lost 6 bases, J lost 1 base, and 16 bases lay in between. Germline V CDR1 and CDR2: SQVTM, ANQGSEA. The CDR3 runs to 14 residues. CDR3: CSVSPGRLSYEQYF. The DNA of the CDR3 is TGCAGCGTATCTCCGGGACGGCTTTCCTACGAGCAGTACTTC.

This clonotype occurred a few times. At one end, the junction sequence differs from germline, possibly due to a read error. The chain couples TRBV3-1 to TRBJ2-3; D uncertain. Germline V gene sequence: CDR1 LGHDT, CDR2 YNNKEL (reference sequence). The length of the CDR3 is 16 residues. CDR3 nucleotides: TGTGCCGGCAGCCTTTTACCTGGCGGCCCCACAGATACGCAGTATTTT. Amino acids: CAGSLLPGGPTDTQYF.

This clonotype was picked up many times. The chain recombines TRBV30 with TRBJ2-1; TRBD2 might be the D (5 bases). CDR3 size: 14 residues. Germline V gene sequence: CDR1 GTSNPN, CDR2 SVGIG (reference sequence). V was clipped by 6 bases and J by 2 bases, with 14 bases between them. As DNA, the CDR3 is TGTGCCTGCTCGAATAGCGAGACCTACAATGAGCAGTTCTTC. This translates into CACSNSETYNEQFF.

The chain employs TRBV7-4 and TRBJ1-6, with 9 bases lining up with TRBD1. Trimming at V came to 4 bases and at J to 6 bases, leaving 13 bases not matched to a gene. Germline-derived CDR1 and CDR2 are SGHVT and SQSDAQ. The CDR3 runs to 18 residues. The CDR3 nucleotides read TGTGCCAGCAGCTCCACGTGGACAGGGGTCCGCCGTAATTCACCCCTCCACTTT. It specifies CASSSTWTGVRRNSPLHF.